This TCR beta chain was captured by sequencing in a study of cytomegalovirus exposure and HLA in healthy donors. A multiplex PCR was run with 60 Vbeta primers and 13 Jbeta primers. Sequencing was performed with immunoSEQ multiplex PCR; in TCRdb, only in-frame clones are kept and a portion is missing. The sample holds around 190,000 clones, around 75% seen once. Findings and caveats of the study: Later work found that TCR association rates differed between HLA loci; DRB1 had the most and HLA-C the fewest.

As to this clone: Its cognate antigen is unknown.

This CDR3 is built from 14 residues. Germline CDR1 MRHNA, CDR2 SNTAGT. Trimming pared 3 bases from V and 6 bases from J, leaving 12 bases between. Sequencing used PBMCs. The chain has TRBV6-4 and TRBJ2-1; D gene unclear. This TCR came from a woman in her 30s in good health and CMV-seropositive. The CDR3 here is CASSETISSNEQFF. CDR3 in DNA: TGTGCCAGCAGTGAGACAATAAGCTCCAATGAGCAGTTCTTC.